Listed here are 18 T cell receptor beta chains from one sample, sequenced in a study of blood T cells in healthy people across ages. With a J-beta primer mix and a sample-barcoded 5' primer, a second PCR ran 7 to 11 cycles. Each CDR3 protein is one row after TCRdb ran MiXCR on the 5' RACE reads. The table shows more than 450,000 distinct CDR3 sequences, with about a quarter occurring only once. These same data were also listed under a study on T cells of mothers and their children.

The source material was blood. The receptors originated from a boy aged 2 to 9 in good health.

The chain is built from TRBV29-1 and TRBJ2-1; D not resolved. CDR1 is SQVTM, CDR2 ANQGSEA, per germline. The V gene lost 0 bases and the J gene lost 6 bases, with 6 bases spanning the gap. This CDR3 comprises 12 residues. The CDR3 region is CSVEDRVNEQFF. The CDR3 DNA sequence: TGCAGCGTTGAAGATAGGGTCAATGAGCAGTTCTTC.

The J gene is TRBJ2-5, the V gene TRBV9, with D maybe TRBD1 (7 bases). Judging by the DNA end, TRBJ2-7 fits better; the J call may be wrong. CDR3 length equals 15 residues. Germline V gene data show CDR1 as SGDLS and CDR2 as YYNGEE. CDR3 nucleotide sequence: TGTGCCAGCAGCGTAGAGGAGGGGGCCAGCAACGAGCAGTACTTC. Protein product: CASSVEEGASNEQYF.

This chain links TRBV5-6 with TRBJ2-4; D is unclear. V lost 0 bases to trimming and J lost 3 bases, with 4 bases between them. The CDR3 loop spans 13 amino acids. Germline V lookup: CDR1 SGHDT, CDR2 YYEEEE. The CDR3 loop reads CASSLAVKNIQYF. For the CDR3, the DNA is TGTGCCAGCAGCTTGGCGGTCAAAAACATTCAGTACTTC. Looking up the rest from reference TRBV5-6 and TRBJ2-4 gives the full variable domain: DAGVTQSPTHLIKTRGQQVTLRCSPKSGHDTVSWYQQALGQGPQFIFQYYEEEERQRGNFPDRFSGHQFPNYSSELNVNALLLGDSALYLCASSLAVKNIQYFGAGTRLSVL.

This clonotype was picked up a small number of times. The chain joins TRBV7-2 to TRBJ2-1, with TRBD2 matching 8 bases. Germline V gives CDR1 SGHTA, CDR2 FQGNSA. The CDR3 is 14 amino acids. Trimming took 3 bases from V and 9 from J; bases not matched to a gene: 7. The CDR3 DNA reads as TGTGCCAGCAGCTTTCAACGGGAGGGAAGTGAGCAGTTCTTC. Protein sequence: CASSFQREGSEQFF. Full variable domain (rest looked up from reference TRBV7-2 and TRBJ2-1): GAGVSQSPSNKVTEKGKDVELRCDPISGHTALYWYRQSLGQGLEFLIYFQGNSAPDKSGLPSDRFSAERTGGSVSTLTIQRTQQEDSAVYLCASSFQREGSEQFFGPGTRLTVL.

This clonotype was counted a few times. The conserved closing phenylalanine or tryptophan is absent in this CDR3, likely reflecting a read error. This sequence joins TRBV5-5 and TRBJ2-7, with TRBD1 matching 7 bases. Trimming cost V 0 bases and J 3 bases; bases outside gene matches: 6. The CDR3 extends over 15 amino acids. Germline CDR1 is SGHKS and CDR2 is YYEKEE (reference sequence). CDR3 residues: CASSLAPGTDYEQYL. The CDR3 nucleotides read TGTGCCAGCAGCTTGGCCCCCGGGACAGACTACGAGCAGTACCTC.

Remarks on this clonotype: Given a much more abundant clone one base away, this may be a read error. The chain recombines TRBV3-1 with TRBJ2-3; no reliable D call. This CDR3 has 11 amino acids. V lost 1 base to trimming and J lost 7 bases, with 3 bases between them. Germline values: CDR1 LGHDT, CDR2 YNNKEL (reference sequence). The CDR3 DNA reads as TGTGCCAGCAGCCAAGCAAATACGCAGTATTTT. It codes for CASSQANTQYF.

This clonotype was detected only a few times. The chain links TRBV6-6 to TRBJ2-7; TRBD1 matches 8 bases. This CDR3 has 15 residues. The germline V gene encodes CDR1 MNHNY and CDR2 SVGAGI (reference sequence). The V gene end was trimmed by 2 bases and the J gene end by 3 bases; junction bases not matched to a gene: 6. The CDR3 region has the DNA TGTGCCAGCAGTTACCCCGACAGGGGACTCTACGAGCAGTACTTC. Translated, it gives CASSYPDRGLYEQYF.

This clonotype was seen only a few times. The chain combines TRBV20-1 with TRBJ2-7; D is tentatively TRBD1 or TRBD2 (5 bases each). V was pared by 0 bases and J by 11 bases, with 11 bases between. Per germline, CDR1 DFQATT and CDR2 SNEGSKA (reference sequence). The CDR3 spans 11 residues. CDR3 nucleotides: TGCAGTGCTAGAGAGGGGTTGGGGGAGTACTTC. It is translated as CSAREGLGEYF.

This clonotype was seen more than once but under ten times. The chain combines TRBV12-3 or TRBV12-4 with TRBJ2-2, with 8 nucleotides matching TRBD1. The CDR3 consists of 14 residues. V dropped 5 bases and J dropped 8; count of bases not matched to a gene: 7. CDR3 residues: CASSRDRSLGELFF. The CDR3 region has the DNA TGTGCCAGCAGTAGGGACAGGAGTTTGGGGGAGCTGTTTTTT.

This clonotype was seen a few times. The J gene is TRBJ2-7, the V gene TRBV12-3 or TRBV12-4; a possible D gene is TRBD1 (6 bases). CDR3 size: 12 residues. V lost 5 bases to trimming and J lost 3 bases, with 8 bases between them. The CDR3 reads CASSRQDYEQYF. In nucleotides, the CDR3 is TGTGCCAGCAGTCGACAGGACTACGAGCAGTACTTC.

This clonotype was observed a handful of times. This chain connects TRBV13 to TRBJ2-4, with 7 bases fitting TRBD2. With V trimmed by 1 base and J by 4 bases, 1 base remained unmatched. Per germline, CDR1 PRHDT and CDR2 FYEKMQ (reference sequence). The CDR3 is 14 amino acids. The CDR3 region has the DNA TGTGCCAGCAGCTTAGCAGCGGGGAAAAACATTCAGTACTTC. It codes for CASSLAAGKNIQYF. The complete variable domain, with remaining parts taken from reference TRBV13 and TRBJ2-4, reads AAGVIQSPRHLIKEKRETATLKCYPIPRHDTVYWYQQGPGQDPQFLISFYEKMQSDKGSIPDRFSAQQFSDYHSELNMSSLELGDSALYFCASSLAAGKNIQYFGAGTRLSVL.

This clonotype was seen a few times. This chain uses TRBV13 with TRBJ1-4; D gene uncertain. The CDR3 totals 16 residues. CDR1 is PRHDT, CDR2 FYEKMQ, per germline (reference sequence). Trimming pared 5 bases from V and 8 bases from J, leaving 21 bases between. CDR3 amino acids: CASSPLPRRIKEKLFF. Written as DNA, the CDR3 is TGTGCCAGCAGCCCACTCCCCAGGAGAATAAAGGAAAAACTGTTTTTT.

The table lists this clonotype with a few counts. CDR3 in amino acids: CASSTWATSSVKSTDTQYF. The CDR3 nucleotides are TGCGCCAGCAGCACGTGGGCTACCTCTAGCGTGAAAAGCACAGATACGCAGTATTTT. J is TRBJ2-3 and V is TRBV5-1; D perhaps matches TRBD2 (6 bases). This CDR3 is 19 amino acids long. Germline loops: CDR1 SGHRS, CDR2 YFSETQ. The V gene lost 4 bases and the J gene lost 0 bases, with 24 bases spanning the gap.

This chain joins TRBV20-1 and TRBJ2-2; TRBD1 aligns across 12 bases. The germline V gene has CDR1 DFQATT and CDR2 SNEGSKA (reference sequence). This CDR3 region has 17 residues. V shed 4 bases and J 4 bases; nucleotides not matched to a gene: 10. The DNA of the CDR3 is TGCAGTGCTATGACCGGGACAGGGGGCTACCCCACCGGGGAGCTGTTTTTT. Translated: CSAMTGTGGYPTGELFF.

This clonotype was detected many times. CDR3 protein: CASSRAGDQETQYF. The CDR3 DNA reads as TGTGCCAGCAGTCGGGCGGGCGACCAAGAGACCCAGTACTTC. The J gene is TRBJ2-5, the V gene TRBV2; TRBD2 might be the D (5 bases). CDR1 and CDR2 (germline): SNHLY, FYNNEI. The V end was cut by 5 bases, the J end by 0 bases, with 10 bases between. CDR3 length equals 14 residues.

The rearrangement uses TRBV7-2 and TRBJ2-7; TRBD1 matches at 9 bases. Germline trimming cut 5 bases from V and 6 bases from J; bases unmatched to any gene: 5. Germline CDR1 is SGHTA and CDR2 is FQGNSA. CDR3 length: 13 amino acids. The CDR3 DNA reads as TGTGCCAGCAGCGCAGGGACAGGGCCCGAGCAGTACTTC. Amino acid sequence: CASSAGTGPEQYF. Full variable domain (remainder filled in from reference TRBV7-2 and TRBJ2-7): GAGVSQSPSNKVTEKGKDVELRCDPISGHTALYWYRQSLGQGLEFLIYFQGNSAPDKSGLPSDRFSAERTGGSVSTLTIQRTQQEDSAVYLCASSAGTGPEQYFGPGTRLTVT.

This clonotype showed up just a few times. The gene calls are TRBV3-1 and TRBJ2-4, with 8 bases lining up with TRBD1. With 3 bases clipped from V and 5 bases from J, the junction kept 6 bases outside the gene matches. The CDR3 is 15 amino acids. Germline loops: CDR1 LGHDT, CDR2 YNNKEL (reference sequence). CDR3 nucleotides: TGTGCCAGCAGCCAGAGGGGGACAGGAGAAAACATTCAGTACTTC. Translating it yields CASSQRGTGENIQYF.

This clonotype was observed a few times. The chain couples TRBV20-1 to TRBJ1-5, with TRBD1 matching over 8 bases. The CDR3 extends over 15 amino acids. V lost 3 bases to trimming and J lost 3 bases; unmatched junction nucleotides: 7. CDR1 is DFQATT and CDR2 is SNEGSKA in the germline V gene (reference sequence). For the CDR3, the DNA is TGCAGTGCTAGTGGATCAGGGGGCGTCAATCAGCCCCAGCATTTT. The encoded protein is CSASGSGGVNQPQHF.